This T cell receptor beta chain was sequenced during a study of graft-versus-host responses after intestinal transplantation. Points from the study as a whole: The highest levels of circulating GvH clones went along with early declines in HvG clones after transplant.

V lost 4 bases and J lost 8, with 13 bases in between. Germline CDR1 SGHRS, CDR2 YFSETQ. The CDR3 is made up of 13 amino acids. About this clone itself: Its antigen is not known.

The protocol was immunoSEQ multiplex PCR, while the TCRdb copy is restricted to in-frame clones and leaves out a portion. Found here are just under 55,000 clones, roughly nine tenths of them singletons; the top ten hold around 5.5%. The sample in question was PBMCs, obtained roughly 680 days after intestinal transplant. This sequence joins TRBV5-1 and TRBJ1-5; D not resolved. The sequence was obtained from a human patient who received an intestinal transplant, so some T cells may come from the graft donor. This CDR3 reads CASSLSREEPQHF. The CDR3, as DNA: TGCGCCAGCAGCCTCTCCCGAGAGGAGCCCCAGCATTTT. Full variable domain (rest looked up from reference TRBV5-1 and TRBJ1-5): KAGVTQTPRYLIKTRGQQVTLSCSPISGHRSVSWYQQTPGQGLQFLFEYFSETQRNKGNFPGRFSGRQFSNSRSEMNVSTLELGDSALYLCASSLSREEPQHFGDGTRLSIL.